The following is a TCR beta chain sequence with its context. The data derive from a study of shared clonotypes between healthy human individuals. Study as a whole: The cohort had two women and a few men, ages 18 to 49.

Germline V gene sequence: CDR1 SGHVS, CDR2 FQNEAQ. This CDR3 is 14 amino acids long. Trimming took off 4 bases at V and 5 bases at J, with 12 bases between the two ends. The protocol was immunoSEQ multiplex PCR, while the TCRdb copy is restricted to in-frame clones and leaves out a portion. Among 400,000 to 600,000 clones listed, around 79% were seen once. The sequenced sample was PBMCs. This chain links TRBV7-8 with TRBJ1-3; D might be TRBD1 (6 bases). The sequence came from a woman aged 40 to 55 in good health. Some clones in this sample may be carry-over from other donors' samples. CDR3 sequence reads: CASSSPTGRNTIYF. CDR3 bases: TGTGCCAGCAGCTCCCCGACAGGACGAAACACCATATATTTT. Filled out from reference TRBV7-8 and TRBJ1-3, the complete variable domain reads GAGVSQSPRYKVAKRGQDVALRCDPISGHVSLFWYQQALGQGPEFLTYFQNEAQLDKSGLPSDRFFAERPEGSVSTLKIQRTQQEDSAVYLCASSSPTGRNTIYFGEGSWLTVV.